A selection of T cell receptor beta chains follows, all from one sample in a study of post-analysis software for immune sequencing data. MiXCR, run by TCRdb on the PCR reads, gives a single entry per CDR3 protein. The top ten hold approximately 0.55% of the sample, which has roughly 800,000 distinct CDR3 sequences, 25% to 30% seen once. The sequencing sample was made of blood. The source of these receptors is a girl aged 5 to 17 with multiple sclerosis. CDR3s include the opening cysteine and the closing phenylalanine or tryptophan. The order of the fields is CDR3 protein, CDR3 DNA, D gene, clone size, J gene, V gene. A D gene is named only where the DNA matches it firmly. Clone sizes are given selectively: once, few, many, or a class where the clone is expanded.

CDR3aa: CASSFKTSGRFGEQYF
CDR3nt: TGTGCCAGCAGTTTTAAAACTAGCGGGAGATTCGGCGAGCAGTACTTC
d_gene: TRBD2
abundance: few
j_gene: TRBJ2-7
v_gene: TRBV28

CDR3aa: CASIQGVGRGGYTF
CDR3nt: TGTGCCAGCATCCAGGGGGTTGGAAGGGGAGGCTACACCTTC
d_gene: TRBD1
abundance: -
j_gene: TRBJ1-2
v_gene: TRBV12-3/TRBV12-4

CDR3aa: CSVRTGERKTQHF
CDR3nt: TGCAGCGTCCGGACAGGGGAGCGTAAGACCCAGCATTTT
d_gene: TRBD1
abundance: -
j_gene: TRBJ1-5
v_gene: TRBV29-1

CDR3aa: CAIVEMDSPLHF
CDR3nt: TGTGCCATCGTGGAGATGGATTCACCCCTCCACTTT
d_gene: -
abundance: few
j_gene: TRBJ1-6
v_gene: TRBV10-3

CDR3aa: CASSPGGIAYNSPLHF
CDR3nt: TGCGCCAGCAGCCCCGGTGGGATCGCCTATAATTCACCCCTCCACTTT
d_gene: -
abundance: -
j_gene: TRBJ1-6
v_gene: TRBV5-1

CDR3aa: CASSLKASYEQYF
CDR3nt: TGTGCCAGCAGCTTAAAAGCCTCCTACGAGCAGTACTTC
d_gene: -
abundance: few
j_gene: TRBJ2-7
v_gene: TRBV7-2

CDR3aa: CASSRNVGSNQPQHF
CDR3nt: TGTGCCAGCAGCCGAAACGTAGGTAGCAATCAGCCCCAGCATTTT
d_gene: -
abundance: -
j_gene: TRBJ1-5
v_gene: TRBV7-8

CDR3aa: CASGYRRGLYF
CDR3nt: TGTGCTAGTGGGTACAGGAGGGGGCTATACTTC
d_gene: -
abundance: -
j_gene: TRBJ2-5
v_gene: TRBV12-5

CDR3aa: CASSFGTSGRSGETQYF
CDR3nt: TGTGCCAGCAGTTTTGGGACTAGCGGGAGAAGTGGAGAGACCCAGTACTTC
d_gene: TRBD2
abundance: -
j_gene: TRBJ2-5
v_gene: TRBV28

CDR3aa: CASSLMGGSTEAFF
CDR3nt: TGTGCCAGCAGCCTTATGGGGGGGAGTACTGAAGCTTTCTTT
d_gene: -
abundance: few
j_gene: TRBJ1-1
v_gene: TRBV12-3/TRBV12-4

CDR3aa: CASSVGTGLSQYF
CDR3nt: TGTGCCAGCAGCGTCGGGACAGGGTTGTCCCAGTACTTC
d_gene: TRBD1
abundance: -
j_gene: TRBJ2-5
v_gene: TRBV9

CDR3aa: CASSVPPAGYTF
CDR3nt: TGTGCCAGCAGTGTTCCACCCGCTGGCTACACCTTC
d_gene: -
abundance: once
j_gene: TRBJ1-2
v_gene: TRBV2

CDR3aa: CASSPMTGTGKETQYF
CDR3nt: TGTGCCAGCAGCCCAATGACCGGGACAGGGAAAGAGACCCAGTACTTC
d_gene: TRBD1
abundance: -
j_gene: TRBJ2-5
v_gene: TRBV6-1

CDR3aa: CASRLSGTTSYEQYF
CDR3nt: TGCGCCAGCAGGTTGTCCGGGACTACATCCTACGAGCAGTACTTC
d_gene: TRBD2
abundance: -
j_gene: TRBJ2-7
v_gene: TRBV5-1

CDR3aa: CASSLDLGDIQYF
CDR3nt: TGTGCCAGCAGCTTAGATTTGGGAGACATTCAGTACTTC
d_gene: -
abundance: -
j_gene: TRBJ2-4
v_gene: TRBV7-2

CDR3aa: CSARIQEGGNRPQHF
CDR3nt: TGCAGTGCTAGGATACAGGAGGGCGGCAATCGGCCCCAGCATTTT
d_gene: -
abundance: -
j_gene: TRBJ1-5
v_gene: TRBV20-1

CDR3aa: CSASGDSPEAFF
CDR3nt: TGCAGTGCTAGTGGTGACTCCCCTGAAGCTTTCTTT
d_gene: -
abundance: -
j_gene: TRBJ1-1
v_gene: TRBV20-1

CDR3aa: CASRLLGEAANEQFF
CDR3nt: TGTGCCAGCAGACTATTGGGAGAGGCAGCCAATGAGCAGTTCTTC
d_gene: -
abundance: -
j_gene: TRBJ2-1
v_gene: TRBV28

CDR3aa: CASTRTQYTDTQYF
CDR3nt: TGTGCCAGCACCCGGACCCAATACACAGATACGCAGTATTTT
d_gene: -
abundance: -
j_gene: TRBJ2-3
v_gene: TRBV3-1

CDR3aa: CASSLDLGRLAGGRDEQFF
CDR3nt: TGTGCCAGCAGCTTAGATCTAGGACGACTAGCGGGGGGGCGCGATGAGCAGTTCTTC
d_gene: TRBD2
abundance: -
j_gene: TRBJ2-1
v_gene: TRBV11-2

CDR3aa: CASSLQGADYEQYF
CDR3nt: TGTGCCAGCAGCTTACAGGGGGCTGACTACGAGCAGTACTTC
d_gene: TRBD1
abundance: -
j_gene: TRBJ2-7
v_gene: TRBV7-2

CDR3aa: CASSQETGLSYEQYF
CDR3nt: TGCGCCAGCAGCCAGGAGACAGGGTTGTCATACGAGCAGTACTTC
d_gene: TRBD1
abundance: -
j_gene: TRBJ2-7
v_gene: TRBV4-3

CDR3aa: CASSSLQGADGELFF
CDR3nt: TGCGCCAGCAGCTCCCTACAGGGGGCAGACGGGGAGCTGTTTTTT
d_gene: TRBD1
abundance: -
j_gene: TRBJ2-2
v_gene: TRBV5-1

CDR3aa: CASRRRISADTQYF
CDR3nt: TGTGCCAGCAGACGCCGTATCAGCGCCGATACGCAGTATTTT
d_gene: -
abundance: few
j_gene: TRBJ2-3
v_gene: TRBV7-8

CDR3aa: CSASLRGRAKNIQYF
CDR3nt: TGCAGTGCAAGCCTGAGGGGTCGGGCCAAAAACATTCAGTACTTC
d_gene: -
abundance: few
j_gene: TRBJ2-4
v_gene: TRBV20-1

CDR3aa: CSGRTSGNEQYF
CDR3nt: TGCAGCGGCCGGACTAGCGGGAACGAGCAGTACTTC
d_gene: TRBD2
abundance: many
j_gene: TRBJ2-7
v_gene: TRBV29-1

CDR3aa: CSADPGTGFSPLHF
CDR3nt: TGCAGTGCGGACCCCGGGACAGGGTTTTCACCCCTCCACTTT
d_gene: TRBD1
abundance: few
j_gene: TRBJ1-6
v_gene: TRBV20-1

CDR3aa: CATSSDYIAREHSYEQYF
CDR3nt: TGTGCCACCAGCAGCGACTATATAGCGCGGGAACACTCCTACGAGCAGTACTTC
d_gene: -
abundance: few
j_gene: TRBJ2-7
v_gene: TRBV15

CDR3aa: CASYGPGPSGYGYTF
CDR3nt: TGTGCCAGCTATGGACCGGGGCCGTCGGGGTATGGCTACACCTTC
d_gene: -
abundance: -
j_gene: TRBJ1-2
v_gene: TRBV2

CDR3aa: CASSLGRGLISGETQYF
CDR3nt: TGTGCCAGCAGCTTAGGCCGAGGACTTATCTCGGGGGAGACCCAGTACTTC
d_gene: -
abundance: few
j_gene: TRBJ2-5
v_gene: TRBV7-9

CDR3aa: CASSQQGADEQFF
CDR3nt: TGTGCCAGCAGCCAGCAGGGGGCTGATGAGCAGTTCTTC
d_gene: TRBD1
abundance: many
j_gene: TRBJ2-1
v_gene: TRBV4-2

CDR3aa: CSVETGPLNTEAFF
CDR3nt: TGCAGCGTTGAAACCGGACCTCTGAACACTGAAGCTTTCTTT
d_gene: -
abundance: once
j_gene: TRBJ1-1
v_gene: TRBV29-1

CDR3aa: CASSSYRARDRGYEQYF
CDR3nt: TGTGCCAGCAGCTCCTATCGGGCCAGGGACAGGGGATACGAGCAGTACTTC
d_gene: TRBD1
abundance: -
j_gene: TRBJ2-7
v_gene: TRBV7-2

CDR3aa: CASSLRRGANYGYTF
CDR3nt: TGTGCCAGCAGCCTTCGACGGGGAGCTAACTATGGCTACACCTTC
d_gene: -
abundance: few
j_gene: TRBJ1-2
v_gene: TRBV7-8

CDR3aa: CASNGGMGGYTF
CDR3nt: TGTGCCAGCAACGGGGGTATGGGTGGCTACACCTTC
d_gene: -
abundance: few
j_gene: TRBJ1-2
v_gene: TRBV12-3/TRBV12-4

CDR3aa: CASSPPGGRETQYF
CDR3nt: TGTGCCAGCAGCCCACCAGGGGGCAGAGAGACCCAGTACTTC
d_gene: TRBD1
abundance: -
j_gene: TRBJ2-5
v_gene: TRBV5-6

CDR3aa: CASSTDLNNQPQHF
CDR3nt: TGTGCCAGCAGTACCGACTTAAACAATCAGCCCCAGCATTTT
d_gene: -
abundance: few
j_gene: TRBJ1-5
v_gene: TRBV12-3/TRBV12-4

CDR3aa: CASSLAAPNQPQHF
CDR3nt: TGTGCCAGCAGCTTAGCAGCACCTAATCAGCCCCAGCATTTT
d_gene: -
abundance: -
j_gene: TRBJ1-5
v_gene: TRBV11-2

CDR3aa: CASSQGGGRMNYEQYF
CDR3nt: TGTGCCAGCAGCCAGGGAGGCGGGAGGATGAACTACGAGCAGTACTTC
d_gene: TRBD2
abundance: few
j_gene: TRBJ2-7
v_gene: TRBV3-1

CDR3aa: CASSTGGGLAGGDTQYF
CDR3nt: TGTGCCAGCAGCACCGGGGGGGGACTAGCGGGAGGAGATACGCAGTATTTT
d_gene: TRBD2
abundance: few
j_gene: TRBJ2-3
v_gene: TRBV7-2

CDR3aa: CASSPNRGGYEQYF
CDR3nt: TGTGCCAGCAGTCCGAACAGGGGAGGTTACGAGCAGTACTTC
d_gene: -
abundance: -
j_gene: TRBJ2-7
v_gene: TRBV12-3/TRBV12-4

CDR3aa: CASSWTPGEQYF
CDR3nt: TGTGCCAGCAGCTGGACCCCAGGCGAGCAGTACTTC
d_gene: -
abundance: few
j_gene: TRBJ2-7
v_gene: TRBV7-9

CDR3aa: CASSPRTAYPREPQYF
CDR3nt: TGTGCCAGCAGCCCCAGGACTGCTTACCCGAGAGAGCCCCAGTACTTC
d_gene: -
abundance: many
j_gene: TRBJ2-5
v_gene: TRBV7-2

CDR3aa: CASSQAPGGYTF
CDR3nt: TGTGCCAGCAGCCAAGCTCCAGGGGGCTACACCTTC
d_gene: -
abundance: -
j_gene: TRBJ1-2
v_gene: TRBV3-1

CDR3aa: CATSRDPREVGGEQYF
CDR3nt: TGTGCCACCAGCAGAGATCCAAGGGAAGTGGGGGGCGAGCAGTACTTC
d_gene: -
abundance: -
j_gene: TRBJ2-7
v_gene: TRBV15

CDR3aa: CSARQASGRASEQYF
CDR3nt: TGCAGTGCTAGACAAGCTAGCGGGAGGGCCTCCGAGCAGTACTTC
d_gene: TRBD2
abundance: -
j_gene: TRBJ2-7
v_gene: TRBV20-1

CDR3aa: CASSQGQTDTQYF
CDR3nt: TGTGCCAGCAGCCAGGGGCAGACCGATACGCAGTATTTT
d_gene: -
abundance: many
j_gene: TRBJ2-3
v_gene: TRBV4-1

CDR3aa: CSAREVAGGWNEQFF
CDR3nt: TGCAGTGCTAGAGAGGTAGCGGGGGGTTGGAATGAGCAGTTCTTC
d_gene: TRBD2
abundance: -
j_gene: TRBJ2-1
v_gene: TRBV20-1

CDR3aa: CSVSGTLANYGYTF
CDR3nt: TGCAGCGTGTCCGGGACTCTCGCTAACTATGGCTACACCTTC
d_gene: -
abundance: many
j_gene: TRBJ1-2
v_gene: TRBV29-1

CDR3aa: CSVPGQANNEKLFF
CDR3nt: TGCAGCGTTCCCGGACAGGCGAATAATGAAAAACTGTTTTTT
d_gene: TRBD1
abundance: -
j_gene: TRBJ1-4
v_gene: TRBV29-1

CDR3aa: CASSPKLAGESYEQYF
CDR3nt: TGTGCCAGCAGCCCAAAACTAGCGGGGGAATCCTACGAGCAGTACTTC
d_gene: TRBD2
abundance: -
j_gene: TRBJ2-7
v_gene: TRBV13

CDR3aa: CASSFADNSPLHF
CDR3nt: TGTGCCAGCAGTTTCGCCGATAATTCACCCCTCCACTTT
d_gene: -
abundance: few
j_gene: TRBJ1-6
v_gene: TRBV12-3/TRBV12-4

CDR3aa: CASQPGRPPETQYF
CDR3nt: TGTGCCAGCCAACCGGGCCGCCCTCCAGAGACCCAGTACTTC
d_gene: -
abundance: -
j_gene: TRBJ2-5
v_gene: TRBV19

CDR3aa: CASSLGQGWDTQYF
CDR3nt: TGCGCCAGCAGCTTGGGACAGGGATGGGATACGCAGTATTTT
d_gene: TRBD1
abundance: few
j_gene: TRBJ2-3
v_gene: TRBV5-1

CDR3aa: CSVALLAGGPSSYEQYF
CDR3nt: TGCAGCGTTGCCTTACTAGCGGGAGGGCCTAGTTCCTACGAGCAGTACTTC
d_gene: TRBD2
abundance: few
j_gene: TRBJ2-7
v_gene: TRBV29-1

CDR3aa: CSARERGLEPYF
CDR3nt: TGCAGTGCTAGAGAACGGGGGCTGGAGCCGTACTTC
d_gene: -
abundance: few
j_gene: TRBJ2-7
v_gene: TRBV20-1

CDR3aa: CASSASGRPYNEQFF
CDR3nt: TGTGCCAGCAGCGCTAGCGGGAGACCCTACAATGAGCAGTTCTTC
d_gene: TRBD2
abundance: -
j_gene: TRBJ2-1
v_gene: TRBV11-2

CDR3aa: CSARDLVQETQYF
CDR3nt: TGCAGTGCTAGAGATCTGGTACAAGAGACCCAGTACTTC
d_gene: -
abundance: -
j_gene: TRBJ2-5
v_gene: TRBV20-1